A single sample gave rise to the 6 T cell receptor beta chains below, sequenced in a study of blood T cell repertoires in COVID-19. Repertoires were generated with immunoSEQ multiplex PCR, while TCRdb's copy carries only in-frame clones and drops some. The sample gives more than 110,000 clones, 79% of which show up once; approximately 3.6% is in the top ten. Sample: peripheral blood. These TCRs come from a man aged 60 to 75 with acute or convalescent COVID-19.

The chain recombines TRBV7-9 with TRBJ1-3; D not resolved. Germline lookup yields CDR1 SEHNR and CDR2 FQNEAQ (reference sequence). There are 12 residues in the CDR3. Trimming left V 10 bases short and J 0 bases short, with 7 bases between. The CDR3 loop reads CAIQASGNTIYF. As DNA, the CDR3 is TGTGCCATCCAAGCCTCTGGAAACACCATATATTTT. The variable domain in full, completed from reference TRBV7-9 and TRBJ1-3, reads DTGVSQNPRHKITKRGQNVTFRCDPISEHNRLYWYRQTLGQGPEFLTYFQNEAQLEKSRLLSDRFSAERPKGSFSTLEIQRTEQGDSAMYLCAIQASGNTIYFGEGSWLTVV.

A note on this clone: This same CDR3 is encoded by further DNA sequences in the sample. This chain joins TRBV6-2 or TRBV6-3 and TRBJ2-7, with TRBD2 as a possible D gene (5 bases). The CDR3 covers 14 residues. Trimming took off 0 bases at V and 3 bases at J, with 9 bases between the two ends. In germline, CDR1 is MNHEY, CDR2 SVGEGT. The CDR3 loop reads CASSYSRASYEQYF. The CDR3 DNA is TGTGCCAGCAGTTACTCGAGGGCCAGCTACGAGCAGTACTTC.

V gene TRBV7-8 combines with J gene TRBJ1-5; the D gene is possibly TRBD1 (5 bases). The CDR3 is 13 residues long. Trimming left V 5 bases short and J 2 bases short, with 7 bases between. Germline assignment: CDR1 SGHVS and CDR2 FQNEAQ. Here the CDR3 DNA reads TGTGCCAGCAGCCCGGGGGGCAATCAGCCCCAGCATTTT. It is translated as CASSPGGNQPQHF.

This rearrangement joins TRBV27 to TRBJ1-2; tentative D call: TRBD1 (5 bases). Trimming took 6 bases from V and 4 from J, leaving 12 bases between them. Germline CDR1 MNHEY, CDR2 SMNVEV (reference sequence). The CDR3 covers 13 residues. This CDR3 reads CASSRDSSYGYTF. CDR3 bases: TGTGCCAGCAGCAGGGACTCCAGCTATGGCTACACCTTC.

This sequence joins TRBV7-2 and TRBJ2-2, with TRBD2 identical over 13 bases. Germline values: CDR1 SGHTA, CDR2 FQGNSA. There are 16 residues in the CDR3. Unmatched junction bases numbered 5, after V lost 3 bases and J lost 7 bases. The chain's CDR3 is CASSLGTSGNRGELFF. The CDR3 nucleotides read TGTGCCAGCAGCTTGGGGACTAGCGGGAACCGCGGGGAGCTGTTTTTT. The full variable domain, rest sourced from reference TRBV7-2 and TRBJ2-2, is GAGVSQSPSNKVTEKGKDVELRCDPISGHTALYWYRQSLGQGLEFLIYFQGNSAPDKSGLPSDRFSAERTGGSVSTLTIQRTQQEDSAVYLCASSLGTSGNRGELFFGEGSRLTVL.

This chain joins TRBV5-4 and TRBJ2-7, with D possibly matching TRBD2 (5 bases). Trimming cost V 1 base and J 2 bases, with 16 bases left between them. The CDR3 is 16 residues long. Per the germline V gene, CDR1 is SGHNT and CDR2 is YYREEE (reference sequence). CDR3: CASSLFGGQEPYEQYF. The CDR3 DNA follows: TGTGCCAGCAGCTTGTTCGGCGGGCAAGAACCCTACGAGCAGTACTTC.